One T cell receptor (beta chain) is described in this entry. This specimen comes from a study of T cell changes during pregnancy in multiple sclerosis. With V trimmed by 5 bases and J by 2 bases, 6 bases remained unmatched. This CDR3 has 15 amino acids. Germline loops: CDR1 SGHVS, CDR2 FNYEAQ. The table came from immunoSEQ multiplex PCR; TCRdb's copy has only in-frame clones and leaves some out. The sample records approximately 30,000 clones, approximately 88% being singletons. Sequenced material: CD8+ T cells from peripheral blood mononuclear cells, taken in the first trimester of pregnancy. The clonotype originates from a female donor with multiple sclerosis, enrolled in a pregnancy study. The chain couples TRBV7-6 to TRBJ2-5, with 9 bases lining up with TRBD2. The CDR3 loop reads CASSHLTSGQETQYF. CDR3 nucleotide sequence: TGTGCCAGCAGCCACCTAACTAGCGGGCAAGAGACCCAGTACTTC. Full variable domain (outside the CDR3, taken from reference TRBV7-6 and TRBJ2-5): GAGVSQSPRYKVTKRGQDVALRCDPISGHVSLYWYRQALGQGPEFLTYFNYEAQQDKSGLPNDRFSAERPEGSISTLTIQRTEQRDSAMYRCASSHLTSGQETQYFGPGTRLLVL.